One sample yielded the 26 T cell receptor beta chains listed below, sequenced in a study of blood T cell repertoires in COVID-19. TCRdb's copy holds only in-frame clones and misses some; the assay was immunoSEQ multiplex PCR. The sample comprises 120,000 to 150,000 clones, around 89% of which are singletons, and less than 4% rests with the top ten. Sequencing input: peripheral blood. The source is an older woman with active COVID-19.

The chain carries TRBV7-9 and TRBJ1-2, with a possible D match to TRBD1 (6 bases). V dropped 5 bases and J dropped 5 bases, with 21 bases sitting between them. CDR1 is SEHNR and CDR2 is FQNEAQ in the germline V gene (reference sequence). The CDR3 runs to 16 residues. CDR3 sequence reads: CASSPGGGRSLYGYTF. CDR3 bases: TGTGCCAGCAGCCCTGGGGGGGGGCGATCCCTATATGGCTACACCTTC.

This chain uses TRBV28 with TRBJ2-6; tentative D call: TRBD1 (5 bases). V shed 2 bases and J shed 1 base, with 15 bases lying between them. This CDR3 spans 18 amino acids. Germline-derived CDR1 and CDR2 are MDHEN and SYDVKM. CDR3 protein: CASSLRQLPLSGANVLTF. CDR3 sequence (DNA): TGTGCCAGCAGTTTACGACAGTTGCCTCTGTCTGGGGCCAACGTCCTGACTTTC.

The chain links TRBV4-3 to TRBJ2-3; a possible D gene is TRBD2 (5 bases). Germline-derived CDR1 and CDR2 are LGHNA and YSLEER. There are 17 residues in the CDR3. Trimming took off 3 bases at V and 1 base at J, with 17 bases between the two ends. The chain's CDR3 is CASSQNSRGLGTDTQYF. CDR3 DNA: TGCGCCAGCAGCCAGAACTCTCGAGGACTCGGCACAGATACGCAGTATTTT.

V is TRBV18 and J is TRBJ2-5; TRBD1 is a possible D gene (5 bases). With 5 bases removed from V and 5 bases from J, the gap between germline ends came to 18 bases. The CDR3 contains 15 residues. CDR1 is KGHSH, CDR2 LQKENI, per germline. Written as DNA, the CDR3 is TGTGCCAGCTCAGGGGCCGACAAACTGGGGGAGACCCAGTACTTC. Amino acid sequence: CASSGADKLGETQYF.

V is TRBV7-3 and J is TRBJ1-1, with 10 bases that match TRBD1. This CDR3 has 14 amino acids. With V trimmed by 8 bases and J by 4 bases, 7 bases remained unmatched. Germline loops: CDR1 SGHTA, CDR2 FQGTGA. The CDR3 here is CASATGTGATEAFF. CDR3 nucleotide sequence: TGTGCCAGCGCCACCGGGACAGGGGCCACTGAAGCTTTCTTT.

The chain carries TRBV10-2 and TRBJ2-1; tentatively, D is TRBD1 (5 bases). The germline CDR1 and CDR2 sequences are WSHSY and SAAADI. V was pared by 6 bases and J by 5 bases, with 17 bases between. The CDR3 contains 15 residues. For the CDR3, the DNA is TGCGCCAGCAGGGCAGGGTGGAGAAGGGACAATGAGCAGTTCTTC. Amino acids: CASRAGWRRDNEQFF.

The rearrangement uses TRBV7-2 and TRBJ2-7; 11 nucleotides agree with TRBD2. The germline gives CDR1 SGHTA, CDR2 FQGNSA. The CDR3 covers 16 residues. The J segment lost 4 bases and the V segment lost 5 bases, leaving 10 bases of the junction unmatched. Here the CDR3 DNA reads TGTGCCAGCAGCCAATCTAGCGGGAGGTTACCTTACGAGCAGTACTTC. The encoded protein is CASSQSSGRLPYEQYF.

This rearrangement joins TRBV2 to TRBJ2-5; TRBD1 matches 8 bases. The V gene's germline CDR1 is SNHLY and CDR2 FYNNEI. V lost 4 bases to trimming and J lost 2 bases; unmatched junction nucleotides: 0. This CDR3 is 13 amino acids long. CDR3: CASSGTGQETQYF. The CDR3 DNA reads TGTGCCAGCAGTGGGACAGGGCAAGAGACCCAGTACTTC.

CDR3 sequence: CASSLAPVGGGGYTF. The CDR3 nucleotides are TGTGCCAGCAGCTTGGCCCCCGTAGGGGGCGGAGGCTACACCTTC. This chain uses TRBV5-6 with TRBJ1-2; 7 nucleotides line up with TRBD1. The CDR3 covers 15 residues. J lost 8 bases, V lost 0 bases, and 10 bases had no gene match. The germline V gene has CDR1 SGHDT and CDR2 YYEEEE.

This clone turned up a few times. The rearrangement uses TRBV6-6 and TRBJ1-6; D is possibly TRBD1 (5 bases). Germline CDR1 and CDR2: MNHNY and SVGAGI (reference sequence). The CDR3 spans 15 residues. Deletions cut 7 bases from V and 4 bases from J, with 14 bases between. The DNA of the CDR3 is TGTGCCAGCAAAAAGGAGGGGATTTATAATTCACCCCTCCACTTT. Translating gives CASKKEGIYNSPLHF.

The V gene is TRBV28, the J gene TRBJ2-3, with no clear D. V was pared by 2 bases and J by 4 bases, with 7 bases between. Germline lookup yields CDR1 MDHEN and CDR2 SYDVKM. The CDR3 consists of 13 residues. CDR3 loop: CASSLIIPDTQYF. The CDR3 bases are TGTGCCAGCAGTTTAATTATTCCAGATACGCAGTATTTT.

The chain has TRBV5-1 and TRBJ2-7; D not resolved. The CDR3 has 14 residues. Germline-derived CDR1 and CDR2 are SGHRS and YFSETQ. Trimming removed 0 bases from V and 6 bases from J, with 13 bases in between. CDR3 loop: CASSLAAAPGEQYF. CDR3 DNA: TGCGCCAGCAGCTTGGCCGCAGCCCCGGGCGAGCAGTACTTC.

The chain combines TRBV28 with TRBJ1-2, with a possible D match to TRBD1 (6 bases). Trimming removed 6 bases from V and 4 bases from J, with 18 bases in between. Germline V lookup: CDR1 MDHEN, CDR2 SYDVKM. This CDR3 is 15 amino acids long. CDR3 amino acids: CASRNRESGGYGYTF. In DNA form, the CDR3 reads TGTGCCAGCAGAAACAGGGAATCGGGAGGCTATGGCTACACCTTC.

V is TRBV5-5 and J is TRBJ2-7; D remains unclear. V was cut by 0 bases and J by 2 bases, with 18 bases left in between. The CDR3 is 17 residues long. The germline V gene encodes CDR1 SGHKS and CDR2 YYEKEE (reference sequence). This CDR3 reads CASSLAHLPPLTYEQYF. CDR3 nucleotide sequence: TGTGCCAGCAGCTTGGCCCACCTACCACCTCTCACCTACGAGCAGTACTTC.

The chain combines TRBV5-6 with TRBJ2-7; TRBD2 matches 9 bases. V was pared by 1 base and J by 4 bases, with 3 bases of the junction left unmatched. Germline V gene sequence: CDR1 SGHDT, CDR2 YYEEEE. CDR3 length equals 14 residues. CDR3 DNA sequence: TGTGCCAGCAGCTTGTTTACTAGCGGGTACGAGCAGTACTTC. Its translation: CASSLFTSGYEQYF.

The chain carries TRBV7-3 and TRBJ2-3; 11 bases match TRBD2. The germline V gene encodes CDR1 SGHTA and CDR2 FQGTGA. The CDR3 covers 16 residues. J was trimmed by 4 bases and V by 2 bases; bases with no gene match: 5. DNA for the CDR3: TGTGCCAGCAGCTTATCGCTAGCGGGAGGCGCAGATACGCAGTATTTT. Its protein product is CASSLSLAGGADTQYF.

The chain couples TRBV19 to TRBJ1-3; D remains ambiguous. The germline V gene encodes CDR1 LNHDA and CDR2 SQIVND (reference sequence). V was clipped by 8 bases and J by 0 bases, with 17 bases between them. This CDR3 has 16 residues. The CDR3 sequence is CASGDRRGSSGNTIYF. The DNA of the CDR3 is TGTGCCAGTGGAGACCGACGAGGGAGCTCTGGAAACACCATATATTTT. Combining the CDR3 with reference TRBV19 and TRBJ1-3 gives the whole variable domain DGGITQSPKYLFRKEGQNVTLSCEQNLNHDAMYWYRQDPGQGLRLIYYSQIVNDFQKGDIAEGYSVSREKKESFPLTVTSAQKNPTAFYLCASGDRRGSSGNTIYFGEGSWLTVV.

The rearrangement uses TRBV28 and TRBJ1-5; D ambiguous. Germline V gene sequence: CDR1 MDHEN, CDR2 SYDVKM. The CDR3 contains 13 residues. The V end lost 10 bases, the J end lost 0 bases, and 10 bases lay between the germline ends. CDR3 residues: CATSGASNQPQHF. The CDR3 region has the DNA TGTGCCACCTCGGGAGCTAGCAATCAGCCCCAGCATTTT.

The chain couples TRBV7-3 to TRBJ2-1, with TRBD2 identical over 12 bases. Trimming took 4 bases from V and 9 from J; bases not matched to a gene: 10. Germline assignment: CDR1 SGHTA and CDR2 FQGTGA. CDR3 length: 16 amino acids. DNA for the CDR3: TGTGCCAGCAGCTCAAGTCCTAGCGGGAGGGCTGGTGAGCAGTTCTTC. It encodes CASSSSPSGRAGEQFF. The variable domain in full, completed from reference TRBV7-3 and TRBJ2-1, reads GAGVSQTPSNKVTEKGKYVELRCDPISGHTALYWYRQSLGQGPEFLIYFQGTGAADDSGLPNDRFFAVRPEGSVSTLKIQRTERGDSAVYLCASSSSPSGRAGEQFFGPGTRLTVL.

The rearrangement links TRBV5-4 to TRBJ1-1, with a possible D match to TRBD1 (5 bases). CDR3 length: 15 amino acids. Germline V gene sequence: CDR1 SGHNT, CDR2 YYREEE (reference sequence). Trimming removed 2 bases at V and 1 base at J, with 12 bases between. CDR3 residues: CASSFLGHPNTEAFF. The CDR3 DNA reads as TGTGCCAGCAGCTTCCTCGGACACCCGAACACTGAAGCTTTCTTT.

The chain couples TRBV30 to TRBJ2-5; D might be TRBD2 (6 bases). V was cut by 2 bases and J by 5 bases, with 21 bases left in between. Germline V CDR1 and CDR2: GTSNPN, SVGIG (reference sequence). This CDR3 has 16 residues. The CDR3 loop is CAWSFGGMGGLETQYF. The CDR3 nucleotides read TGTGCCTGGAGTTTTGGCGGGATGGGGGGTTTGGAGACCCAGTACTTC.

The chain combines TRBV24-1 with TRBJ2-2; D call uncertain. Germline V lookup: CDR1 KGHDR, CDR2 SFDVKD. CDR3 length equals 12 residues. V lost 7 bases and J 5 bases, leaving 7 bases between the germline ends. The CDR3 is CATSGWTGELFF. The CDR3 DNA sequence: TGTGCCACCAGCGGGTGGACCGGGGAGCTGTTTTTT.

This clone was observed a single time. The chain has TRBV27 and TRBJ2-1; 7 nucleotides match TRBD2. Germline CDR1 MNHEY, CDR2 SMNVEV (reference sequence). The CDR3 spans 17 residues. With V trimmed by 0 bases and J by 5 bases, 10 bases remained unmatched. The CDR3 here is CASSLSPARDYHNEQFF. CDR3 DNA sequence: TGTGCCAGCAGTTTATCTCCTGCCCGGGACTATCACAATGAGCAGTTCTTC.

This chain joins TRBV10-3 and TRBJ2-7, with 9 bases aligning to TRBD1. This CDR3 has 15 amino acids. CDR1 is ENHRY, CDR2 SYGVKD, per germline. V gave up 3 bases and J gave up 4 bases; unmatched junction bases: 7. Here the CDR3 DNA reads TGTGCCATCAGTGATTCGGGACAGGGTTCATACGAGCAGTACTTC. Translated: CAISDSGQGSYEQYF.

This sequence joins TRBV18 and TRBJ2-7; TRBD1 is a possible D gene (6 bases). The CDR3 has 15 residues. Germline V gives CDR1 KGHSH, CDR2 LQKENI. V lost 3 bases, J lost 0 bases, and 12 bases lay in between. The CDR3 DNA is TGTGCCAGCTCACCTGACAGGACCCTCTCCTACGAGCAGTACTTC. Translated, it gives CASSPDRTLSYEQYF.

The CDR3 spells CASSPREVADTQYF. In DNA form, the CDR3 reads TGTGCCAGCTCACCGCGGGAGGTCGCAGATACGCAGTATTTT. This chain connects TRBV18 to TRBJ2-3; 8 positions agree with TRBD2. Germline CDR1 reads KGHSH; CDR2 reads LQKENI. The J segment lost 4 bases and the V segment lost 3 bases, leaving 3 bases of the junction unmatched. The CDR3 has 14 residues.